This T cell receptor (beta chain) came from a study of cytomegalovirus exposure and HLA in healthy donors. Researchers ran the PCR with 60 Vbeta and 13 Jbeta primers. Measured with immunoSEQ multiplex PCR; TCRdb has only the in-frame clones, and not every one. This sample's table reports roughly 140,000 clones. This CDR3 region has 13 residues. Deletions cut 4 bases from V and 3 bases from J, with 8 bases between. Germline V lookup: CDR1 LNHDA, CDR2 SQIVND (reference sequence). The source is a man in his forties in good health and CMV-seronegative. Sequencing was performed on PBMCs. The J gene is TRBJ2-3, the V gene TRBV19; D gene uncertain. The CDR3 region has the DNA TGTGCCAGTAGTAGGCCAACGACAGATACGCAGTATTTT. It is translated as CASSRPTTDTQYF.